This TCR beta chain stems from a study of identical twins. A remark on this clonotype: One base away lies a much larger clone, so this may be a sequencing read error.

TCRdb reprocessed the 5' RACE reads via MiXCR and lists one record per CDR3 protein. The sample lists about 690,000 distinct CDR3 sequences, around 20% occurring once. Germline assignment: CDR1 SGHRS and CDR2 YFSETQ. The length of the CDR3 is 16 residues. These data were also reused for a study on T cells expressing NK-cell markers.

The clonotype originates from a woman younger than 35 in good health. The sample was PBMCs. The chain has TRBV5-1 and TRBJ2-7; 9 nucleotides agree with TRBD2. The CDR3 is CASSPGGSGGSCEQYF. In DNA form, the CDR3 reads TGCGCCAGCAGCCCCGGGGGTAGCGGGGGCTCCTGCGAGCAGTACTTC.